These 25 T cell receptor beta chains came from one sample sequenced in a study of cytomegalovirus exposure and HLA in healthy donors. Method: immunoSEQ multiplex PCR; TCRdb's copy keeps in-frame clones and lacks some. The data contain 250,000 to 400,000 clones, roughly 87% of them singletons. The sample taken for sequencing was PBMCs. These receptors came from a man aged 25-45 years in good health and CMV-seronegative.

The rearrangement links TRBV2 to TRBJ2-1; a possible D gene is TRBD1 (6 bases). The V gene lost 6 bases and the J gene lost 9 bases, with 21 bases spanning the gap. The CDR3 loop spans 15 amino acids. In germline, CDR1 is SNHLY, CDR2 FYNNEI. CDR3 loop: CASSPDRLPLGEQFF. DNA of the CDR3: TGTGCCAGCAGCCCCGACAGGCTCCCACTCGGTGAGCAGTTCTTC.

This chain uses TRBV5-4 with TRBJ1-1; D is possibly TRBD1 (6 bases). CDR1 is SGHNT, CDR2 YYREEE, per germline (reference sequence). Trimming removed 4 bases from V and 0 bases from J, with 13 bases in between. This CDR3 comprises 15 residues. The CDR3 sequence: CASSPRRGLNTEAFF. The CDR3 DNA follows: TGTGCCAGCAGCCCGCGCAGGGGACTGAACACTGAAGCTTTCTTT.

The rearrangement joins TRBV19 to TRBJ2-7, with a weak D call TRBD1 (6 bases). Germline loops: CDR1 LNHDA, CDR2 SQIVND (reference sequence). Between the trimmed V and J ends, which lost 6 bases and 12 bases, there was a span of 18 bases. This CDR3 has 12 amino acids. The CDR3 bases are TGTGCCAGTAGCACCAGGTCGCAGGGGATGTACTTC. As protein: CASSTRSQGMYF.

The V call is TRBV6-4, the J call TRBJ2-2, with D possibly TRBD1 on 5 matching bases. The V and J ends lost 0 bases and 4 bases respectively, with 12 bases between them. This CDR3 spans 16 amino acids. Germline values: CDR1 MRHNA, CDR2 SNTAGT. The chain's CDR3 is CASSDSKGFTTGELFF. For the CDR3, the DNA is TGTGCCAGCAGTGACTCAAAGGGGTTTACCACCGGGGAGCTGTTTTTT.

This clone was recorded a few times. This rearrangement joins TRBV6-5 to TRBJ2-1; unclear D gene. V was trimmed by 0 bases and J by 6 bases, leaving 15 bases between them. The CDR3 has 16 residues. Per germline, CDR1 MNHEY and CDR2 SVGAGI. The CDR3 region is CASSYSIWPPSNEQFF. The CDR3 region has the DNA TGTGCCAGCAGTTACTCGATTTGGCCTCCATCCAATGAGCAGTTCTTC.

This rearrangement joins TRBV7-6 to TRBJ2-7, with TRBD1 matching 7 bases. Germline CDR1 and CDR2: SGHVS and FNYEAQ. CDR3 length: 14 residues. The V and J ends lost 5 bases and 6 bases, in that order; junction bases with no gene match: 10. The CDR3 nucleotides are TGTGCCAGCAGCCCGGGGACAGCCGCTGCCGAGCAGTACTTC. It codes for CASSPGTAAAEQYF.

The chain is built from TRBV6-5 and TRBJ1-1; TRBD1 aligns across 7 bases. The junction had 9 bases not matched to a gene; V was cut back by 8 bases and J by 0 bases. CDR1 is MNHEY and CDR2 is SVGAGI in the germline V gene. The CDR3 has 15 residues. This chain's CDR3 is CASQIRDSMNTEAFF. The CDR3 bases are TGTGCCAGCCAAATTAGGGACAGCATGAACACTGAAGCTTTCTTT.

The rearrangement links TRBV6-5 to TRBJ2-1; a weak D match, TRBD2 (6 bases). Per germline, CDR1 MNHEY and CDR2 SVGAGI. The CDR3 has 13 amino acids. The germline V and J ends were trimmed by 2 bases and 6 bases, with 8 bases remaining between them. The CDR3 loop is CASSYGTSNEQFF. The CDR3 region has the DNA TGTGCCAGCAGTTACGGGACTTCCAATGAGCAGTTCTTC.

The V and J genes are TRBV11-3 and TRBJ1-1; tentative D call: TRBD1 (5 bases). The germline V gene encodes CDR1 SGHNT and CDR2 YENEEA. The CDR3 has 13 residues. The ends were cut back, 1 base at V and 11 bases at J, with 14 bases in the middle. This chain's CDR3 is CASSLARGGRAFF. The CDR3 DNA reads TGTGCCAGCAGCTTAGCGAGGGGAGGTCGGGCTTTCTTT.

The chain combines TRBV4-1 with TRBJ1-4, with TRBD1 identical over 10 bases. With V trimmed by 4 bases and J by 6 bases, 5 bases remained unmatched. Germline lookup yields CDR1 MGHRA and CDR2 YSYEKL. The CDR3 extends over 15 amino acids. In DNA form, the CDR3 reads TGCGCCAGCAGCCGGTCTGGACAGGGGGATGAAAAACTGTTTTTT. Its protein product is CASSRSGQGDEKLFF.

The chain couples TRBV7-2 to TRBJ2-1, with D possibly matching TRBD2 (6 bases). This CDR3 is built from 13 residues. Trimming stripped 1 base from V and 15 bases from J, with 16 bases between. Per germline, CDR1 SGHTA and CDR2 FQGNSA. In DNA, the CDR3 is TGTGCCAGCAGCTTAGGGGGAGGCCCCAGGCTGTTCTTC. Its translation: CASSLGGGPRLFF.

The CDR3 reads CATSPRGGYGYTF. The CDR3 DNA is TGTGCCACCAGCCCAAGGGGAGGGTATGGCTACACCTTC. The chain recombines TRBV15 with TRBJ1-2; TRBD1 might be the D (5 bases). CDR1 is LNHNV, CDR2 YYDKDF, per germline (reference sequence). The CDR3 has 13 amino acids. Trimming removed 5 bases at V and 5 bases at J, with 12 bases between.

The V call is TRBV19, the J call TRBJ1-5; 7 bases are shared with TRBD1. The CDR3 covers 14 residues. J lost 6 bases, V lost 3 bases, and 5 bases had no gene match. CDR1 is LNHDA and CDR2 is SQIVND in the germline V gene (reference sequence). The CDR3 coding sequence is TGTGCCAGTAGTATGGTAGGGGGCCCTCAGCCCCAGCATTTT. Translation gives CASSMVGGPQPQHF.

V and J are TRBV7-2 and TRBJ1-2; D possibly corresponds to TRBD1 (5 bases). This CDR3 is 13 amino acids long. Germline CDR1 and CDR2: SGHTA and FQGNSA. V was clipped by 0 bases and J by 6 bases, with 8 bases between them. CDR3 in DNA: TGTGCCAGCAGCTTAGCAGGGGCGGATGGCTACACCTTC. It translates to CASSLAGADGYTF.

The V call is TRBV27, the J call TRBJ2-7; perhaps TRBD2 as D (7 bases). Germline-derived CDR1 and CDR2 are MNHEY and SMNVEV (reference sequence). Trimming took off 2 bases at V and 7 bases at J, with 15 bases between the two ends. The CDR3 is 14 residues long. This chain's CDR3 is CASSLGGGGTEQYF. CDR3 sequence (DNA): TGTGCCAGCAGTTTAGGGGGCGGGGGTACTGAGCAGTACTTC.

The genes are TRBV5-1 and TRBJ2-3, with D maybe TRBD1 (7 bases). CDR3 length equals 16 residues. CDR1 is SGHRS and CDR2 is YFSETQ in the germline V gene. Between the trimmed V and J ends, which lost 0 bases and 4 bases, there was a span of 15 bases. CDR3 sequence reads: CASSLDGGGASDTQYF. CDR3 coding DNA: TGCGCCAGCAGCTTGGACGGAGGGGGCGCTTCAGATACGCAGTATTTT.

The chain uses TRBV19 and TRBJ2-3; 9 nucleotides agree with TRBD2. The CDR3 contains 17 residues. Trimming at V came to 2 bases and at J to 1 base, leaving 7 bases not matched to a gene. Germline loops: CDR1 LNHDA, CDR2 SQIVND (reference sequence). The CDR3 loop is CASSISRPSGGTDTQYF. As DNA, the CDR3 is TGTGCCAGTAGTATATCTCGCCCTAGCGGGGGCACAGATACGCAGTATTTT.

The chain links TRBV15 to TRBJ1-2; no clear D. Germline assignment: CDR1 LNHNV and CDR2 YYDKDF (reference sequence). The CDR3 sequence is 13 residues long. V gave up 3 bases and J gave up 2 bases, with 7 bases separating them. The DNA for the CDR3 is TGTGCCACCAGCAGCACAACGAACTATGGCTACACCTTC. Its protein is CATSSTTNYGYTF.

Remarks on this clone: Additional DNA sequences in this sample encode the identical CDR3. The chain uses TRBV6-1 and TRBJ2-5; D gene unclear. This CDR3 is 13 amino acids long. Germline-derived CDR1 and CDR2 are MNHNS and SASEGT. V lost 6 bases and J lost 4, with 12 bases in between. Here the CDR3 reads CASRATGGETQYF. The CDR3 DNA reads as TGTGCCAGCAGAGCGACCGGTGGAGAGACCCAGTACTTC.

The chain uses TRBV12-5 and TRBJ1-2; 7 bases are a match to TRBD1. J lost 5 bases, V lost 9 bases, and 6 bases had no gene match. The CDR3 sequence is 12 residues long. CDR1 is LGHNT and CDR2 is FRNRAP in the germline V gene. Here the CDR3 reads CASTGQTYGYTF. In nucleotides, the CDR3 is TGTGCTAGCACGGGACAGACATATGGCTACACCTTC.

CDR3 in amino acids: CASSLDREGEQFF. CDR3 DNA sequence: TGTGCCAGCAGCCTGGACAGGGAGGGTGAGCAGTTCTTC. The rearrangement joins TRBV7-2 to TRBJ2-1; TRBD1 might be the D (8 bases). With 5 bases removed from V and 9 bases from J, the gap between germline ends came to 14 bases. Germline loops: CDR1 SGHTA, CDR2 FQGNSA. The CDR3 length is 13 residues.

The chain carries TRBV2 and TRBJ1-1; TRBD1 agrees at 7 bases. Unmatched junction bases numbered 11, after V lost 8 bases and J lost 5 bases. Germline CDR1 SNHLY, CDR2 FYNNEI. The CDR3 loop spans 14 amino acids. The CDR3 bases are TGTGCCAGCCCACCGAGGGGGCGTGGGACTGAAGCTTTCTTT. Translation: CASPPRGRGTEAFF.

CDR3 in DNA: TGTGCCAGCAGCGTAGGAAGTAGCGGGGGGGCCAGTGAGCAGTTCTTC. Translation: CASSVGSSGGASEQFF. The genes are TRBV9 and TRBJ2-1; 11 bases match TRBD2. There are 16 residues in the CDR3. With V trimmed by 0 bases and J by 9 bases, 8 bases remained unmatched. CDR1 and CDR2 from the germline V gene are SGDLS and YYNGEE.

CDR3 residues: CASSYSTTDTQYF. CDR3 bases: TGTGCCAGCAGCTACTCTACTACAGATACGCAGTATTTT. This chain connects TRBV11-3 to TRBJ2-3, with D uncertain. The germline CDR1 and CDR2 sequences are SGHNT and YENEEA. V lost 4 bases and J 3 bases, leaving 8 bases between the germline ends. This CDR3 contains 13 residues.

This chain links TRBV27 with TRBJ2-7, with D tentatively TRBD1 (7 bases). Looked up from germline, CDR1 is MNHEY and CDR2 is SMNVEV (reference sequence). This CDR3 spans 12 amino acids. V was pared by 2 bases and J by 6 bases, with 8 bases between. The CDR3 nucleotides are TGTGCCAGCAGTTTACAGGGGGGCGAGCAGTACTTC. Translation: CASSLQGGEQYF.